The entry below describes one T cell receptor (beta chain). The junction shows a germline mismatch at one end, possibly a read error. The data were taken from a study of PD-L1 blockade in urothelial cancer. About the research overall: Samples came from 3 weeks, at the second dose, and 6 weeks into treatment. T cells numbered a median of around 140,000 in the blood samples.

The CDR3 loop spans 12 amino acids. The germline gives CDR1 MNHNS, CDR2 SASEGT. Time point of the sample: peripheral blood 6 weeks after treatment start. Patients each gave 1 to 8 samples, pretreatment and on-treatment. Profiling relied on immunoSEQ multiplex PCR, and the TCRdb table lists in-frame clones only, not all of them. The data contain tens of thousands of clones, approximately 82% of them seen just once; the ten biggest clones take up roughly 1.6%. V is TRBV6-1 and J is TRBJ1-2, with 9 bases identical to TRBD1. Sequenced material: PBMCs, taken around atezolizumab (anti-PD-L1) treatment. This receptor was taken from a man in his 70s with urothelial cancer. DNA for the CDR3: TGTGCCAGCAGTGAAGCCTTTAGGACAGGGGAATTC. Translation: CASSEAFRTGEF.